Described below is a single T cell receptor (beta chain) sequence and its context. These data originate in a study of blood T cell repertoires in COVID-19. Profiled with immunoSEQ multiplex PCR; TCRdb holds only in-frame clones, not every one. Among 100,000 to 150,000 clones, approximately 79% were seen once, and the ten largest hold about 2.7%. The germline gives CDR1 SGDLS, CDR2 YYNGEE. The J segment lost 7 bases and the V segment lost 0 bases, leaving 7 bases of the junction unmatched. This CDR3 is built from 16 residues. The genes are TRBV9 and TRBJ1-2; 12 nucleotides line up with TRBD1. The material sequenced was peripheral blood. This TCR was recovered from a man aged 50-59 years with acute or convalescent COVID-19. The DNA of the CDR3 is TGTGCCAGCAGCGTAGGGGGACAGGGGGCCAATTCTGGCTACACCTTC. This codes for CASSVGGQGANSGYTF.